Following are 18 T cell receptor beta chains from one sample sequenced in a study of ipilimumab plus nivolumab after autologous stem cell transplantation (dated by TCRdb to the early 2020s). The library was built by means of the immunoSEQ multiplex PCR assay. As stored in TCRdb, this immuneACCESS dataset retains in-frame rearrangements with V and J assigned. A fraction of the clones does not appear; measured against another copy, unresolved V genes explain less than half of the discrepancy, and the remainder lacks a known reason. In all, the sample holds around 84,000 clones, and 83% of those were seen once. 2% to 2.5% of the sample lies in the top ten. The sequenced sample was PBMCs, obtained in a trial of ipilimumab plus nivolumab as post-transplant consolidation. The receptors were sampled from a male donor with diffuse large B-cell lymphoma.

The genes are TRBV5-4 and TRBJ1-3, with TRBD1 identical over 7 bases. This CDR3 region has 15 residues. With 3 bases clipped from V and 4 bases from J, the junction kept 7 bases outside the gene matches. Germline V gene data show CDR1 as SGHNT and CDR2 as YYREEE (reference sequence). The CDR3 here is CASSYPGQRGNTIYF. DNA for the CDR3: TGTGCCAGCAGCTATCCGGGACAGCGAGGAAACACCATATATTTT.

The chain employs TRBV5-6 and TRBJ2-5; D is ambiguous. CDR3 length: 12 residues. V shed 1 base and J shed 4 bases, with 5 bases lying between them. CDR1 and CDR2 (germline): SGHDT, YYEEEE. CDR3: CASSLWRETQYF. The CDR3 region has the DNA TGTGCCAGCAGCTTGTGGCGAGAGACCCAGTACTTC.

This clone turned up a few times. The rearrangement links TRBV19 to TRBJ1-5, with 10 positions matching TRBD1. This CDR3 has 13 residues. J lost 7 bases, V lost 7 bases, and 4 bases had no gene match. The germline gives CDR1 LNHDA, CDR2 SQIVND (reference sequence). The CDR3 DNA follows: TGTGCCAGTAAGGGGACAGGGGAGCAGCCCCAGCATTTT. It translates to CASKGTGEQPQHF.

The chain carries TRBV4-1 and TRBJ2-5; no definite D call. CDR1 and CDR2 (germline): MGHRA, YSYEKL. This CDR3 comprises 15 residues. V lost 5 bases, J lost 1 base, and 14 bases lay in between. CDR3 DNA sequence: TGCGCCAGCAGCACCACCGAGCGTTCCCAAGAGACCCAGTACTTC. Translated: CASSTTERSQETQYF.

This rearrangement joins TRBV4-3 to TRBJ1-2; D remains unclear. This CDR3 is 15 amino acids long. V lost 2 bases, J lost 1 base, and 11 bases lay in between. Germline CDR1 LGHNA, CDR2 YSLEER. The CDR3 region has the DNA TGCGCCAGCAGCCAACTTTCGGACCATAACTATGGCTACACCTTC. Translation: CASSQLSDHNYGYTF.

CDR3 sequence reads: CASSNSGETQYF. The CDR3 bases are TGTGCCAGCAGCAACTCGGGGGAGACCCAGTACTTC. The chain has TRBV7-6 and TRBJ2-5, with D perhaps TRBD2 (5 bases). V lost 5 bases and J lost 5, with 9 bases in between. CDR1 and CDR2 from the germline V gene are SGHVS and FNYEAQ. This CDR3 has 12 residues.

The chain recombines TRBV2 with TRBJ2-6; the D gene could be TRBD1 or TRBD2 (5 bases each). The length of the CDR3 is 21 residues. Looked up from germline, CDR1 is SNHLY and CDR2 is FYNNEI. V shed 3 bases and J shed 0 bases, with 24 bases lying between them. The CDR3 reads CASSEGWGNSPSLSGANVLTF. CDR3 in DNA: TGTGCCAGCAGTGAGGGTTGGGGGAACAGCCCATCCCTCTCTGGGGCCAACGTCCTGACTTTC.

This clone was counted a few times. The V call is TRBV30, the J call TRBJ2-2; 7 bases align to TRBD1. Germline-derived CDR1 and CDR2 are GTSNPN and SVGIG (reference sequence). This CDR3 has 16 amino acids. The ends lost 2 bases at V and 2 bases at J; junction bases unmatched: 8. This CDR3 reads CAWSRGGLTNTGELFF. CDR3 DNA: TGTGCCTGGAGTCGAGGGGGCCTGACTAACACCGGGGAGCTGTTTTTT.

This chain uses TRBV9 with TRBJ2-7, with D possibly matching TRBD1 (5 bases). In germline, CDR1 is SGDLS, CDR2 YYNGEE. This CDR3 region has 15 residues. V was trimmed by 4 bases and J by 5 bases, leaving 19 bases between them. CDR3 bases: TGTGCCAGCAGCCCCCAACAGGTAGTAATCGACGAGCAGTACTTC. Translated: CASSPQQVVIDEQYF.

This chain joins TRBV2 and TRBJ1-2; D uncertain. The CDR3 spans 12 residues. Trimming took 9 bases from V and 6 from J, leaving 14 bases between them. Germline V gene data show CDR1 as SNHLY and CDR2 as FYNNEI. The CDR3 DNA reads as TGTGCCAGATCACAGCGTACTCATGGCTACACCTTC. It specifies CARSQRTHGYTF.

The V and J genes are TRBV19 and TRBJ2-7; the D gene could be TRBD1 or TRBD2 (6 bases each). CDR3 length: 14 residues. V gave up 8 bases and J gave up 5 bases, with 19 bases separating them. The germline V gene has CDR1 LNHDA and CDR2 SQIVND (reference sequence). The CDR3 nucleotides are TGTGCCAGTGGAGGGACAATTCTGTTTAACGAGCAGTACTTC. Translation gives CASGGTILFNEQYF.

The chain recombines TRBV4-1 with TRBJ2-7; D unclear. The CDR3 totals 16 residues. Trimming took off 1 base at V and 6 bases at J, with 19 bases between the two ends. The germline gives CDR1 MGHRA, CDR2 YSYEKL. The CDR3 bases are TGCGCCAGCAGCCAAGGAGTAGACCAGCGCAAGGGCGAGCAGTACTTC. The encoded protein is CASSQGVDQRKGEQYF.

The rearrangement links TRBV4-1 to TRBJ1-2, with D uncertain. Germline V gene data show CDR1 as MGHRA and CDR2 as YSYEKL. With 3 bases removed from V and 2 bases from J, the gap between germline ends came to 10 bases. The CDR3 is made up of 14 amino acids. CDR3 in DNA: TGCGCCAGCAGCCACCCGGACGGGAACTATGGCTACACCTTC. Translated: CASSHPDGNYGYTF.

The chain has TRBV7-2 and TRBJ1-5, with D hard to call. Trimming removed 2 bases at V and 4 bases at J, with 12 bases between. Germline values: CDR1 SGHTA, CDR2 FQGNSA. This CDR3 is built from 15 residues. The CDR3: CASSLSLSENQPQHF. The CDR3 coding sequence is TGTGCCAGCAGCTTAAGTCTTTCCGAAAATCAGCCCCAGCATTTT.

V gene TRBV28 combines with J gene TRBJ1-3; D is unclear. CDR1 is MDHEN and CDR2 is SYDVKM in the germline V gene. The CDR3 has 11 residues. V gave up 9 bases and J gave up 4 bases, with 7 bases separating them. Written as DNA, the CDR3 is TGTGCCAGAACCCTAGGAAACACCATATATTTT. This sequence encodes CARTLGNTIYF.

This clone has only one observation. The gene calls are TRBV30 and TRBJ2-5; 7 bases are shared with TRBD1. Unmatched junction bases numbered 21, after V lost 4 bases and J lost 7 bases. The CDR3 runs to 17 residues. Germline CDR1 and CDR2: GTSNPN and SVGIG (reference sequence). The DNA for the CDR3 is TGTGCCTGGACCGGGACAGTAAGAGGGGGAGATCAGGGGACCCAGTACTTC. Translation gives CAWTGTVRGGDQGTQYF.

V and J are TRBV7-9 and TRBJ2-7, with D perhaps assigned TRBD1 or TRBD2 (5 bases each). Germline V gives CDR1 SEHNR, CDR2 FQNEAQ (reference sequence). The V and J ends lost 1 base and 2 bases respectively, with 15 bases between them. The CDR3 length is 16 residues. CDR3 residues: CASSLGWDGTAYEQYF. CDR3 DNA sequence: TGTGCCAGCAGCTTAGGTTGGGACGGAACTGCCTACGAGCAGTACTTC.

The chain employs TRBV9 and TRBJ1-3; D might be TRBD1 (5 bases). This CDR3 has 16 residues. The V gene lost 4 bases and the J gene lost 1 base, with 15 bases spanning the gap. Germline lookup yields CDR1 SGDLS and CDR2 YYNGEE. The CDR3 DNA reads TGTGCCAGCAGCTCTTCGGGGGGGAAGTCTGGAAACACCATATATTTT. Protein: CASSSSGGKSGNTIYF.